This record concerns one T cell receptor beta chain sequence. Its antigen is not identified. This record comes from a study of shared clonotypes between healthy human individuals. Looking at the study overall: Three CD4 naive, three CD4 memory, two CD8 naive and one CD8 memory plate were used per donor. Study-level results: Collection of samples was limited to blood; tissue repertoires likely differ.

Germline loops: CDR1 MNHEY, CDR2 SMNVEV (reference sequence). The J segment lost 7 bases and the V segment lost 6 bases, leaving 9 bases of the junction unmatched. The CDR3 length is 14 residues. Some clones are missing from TCRdb's copy, which holds only in-frame ones; the method was immunoSEQ multiplex PCR. The data contain about 2.5 million clones, around 90% of them singletons. J is TRBJ1-2 and V is TRBV27; 9 bases agree with TRBD1. Sequenced input: naive CD4+ T cells from PBMCs. Subset here: CD45RA+ positively selected. The receptor was derived from a man aged 18 to 30 in good health. Some clones in this sample may be carry-over from other donors' samples. The chain's CDR3 is CASSLRDRGSGYTF. The CDR3 DNA follows: TGTGCCAGCAGCCTCCGAGACAGGGGGTCTGGCTACACCTTC.